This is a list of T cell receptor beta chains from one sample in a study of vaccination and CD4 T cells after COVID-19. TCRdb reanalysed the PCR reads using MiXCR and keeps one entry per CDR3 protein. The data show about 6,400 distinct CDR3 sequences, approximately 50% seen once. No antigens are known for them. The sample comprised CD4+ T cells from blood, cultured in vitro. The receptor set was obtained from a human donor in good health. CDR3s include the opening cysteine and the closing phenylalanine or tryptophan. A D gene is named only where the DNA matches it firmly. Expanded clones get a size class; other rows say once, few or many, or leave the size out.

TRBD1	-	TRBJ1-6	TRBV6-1	CASREGQGAASPLHF	TGTGCCAGCAGAGAAGGACAGGGGGCGGCTTCACCCCTCCACTTT
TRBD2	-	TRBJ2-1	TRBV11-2	CASSLLAGGNGEQFF	TGTGCCAGCAGCTTACTAGCGGGAGGGAACGGTGAGCAGTTCTTC
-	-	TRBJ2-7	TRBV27	CASSLGPPRWGPEQYF	TGTGCCAGCAGTTTAGGTCCTCCCCGATGGGGACCCGAGCAGTACTTC
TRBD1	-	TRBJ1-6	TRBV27	CASSLETGVVNSPLHF	TGTGCCAGCAGTTTAGAGACAGGGGTAGTTAATTCACCCCTCCACTTT
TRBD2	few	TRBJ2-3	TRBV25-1	CASSDPWKRGVTDTQYF	TGTGCCAGCAGTGACCCCTGGAAGCGGGGGGTGACAGATACGCAGTATTTT
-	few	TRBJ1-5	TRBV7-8	CASSLAVGERHF	TGTGCCAGCAGCTTAGCAGTAGGGGAACGGCATTTT
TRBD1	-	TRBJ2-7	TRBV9	CASSVTGTGEGEQYF	TGTGCCAGCAGCGTAACCGGGACAGGAGAGGGCGAGCAGTACTTC
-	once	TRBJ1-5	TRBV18	CASSPKPGVLAQPQHF	TGTGCCAGCTCACCCAAACCGGGGGTTTTGGCTCAGCCCCAGCATTTT
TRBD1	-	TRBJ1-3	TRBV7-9	CASSLGRDSSGNTIYF	TGTGCCAGCAGCTTGGGCCGGGACAGCTCTGGAAACACCATATATTTT
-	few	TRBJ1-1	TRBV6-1	CASRNRVDTEAFF	TGTGCCAGCAGAAACAGGGTCGACACTGAAGCTTTCTTT
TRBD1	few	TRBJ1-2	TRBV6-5	CASSYRGTGGLNGYTF	TGTGCCAGCAGTTACCGCGGGACAGGGGGCCTTAATGGCTACACCTTC
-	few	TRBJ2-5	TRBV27	CASSSQGRGGETQYF	TGTGCCAGCAGTTCACAGGGGAGGGGTGGGGAGACCCAGTACTTC
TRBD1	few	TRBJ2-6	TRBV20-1	CSATTGSGANVLTF	TGCAGTGCCACGACAGGGAGCGGGGCCAACGTCCTGACTTTC
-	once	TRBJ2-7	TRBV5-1	CASSPRTRAATSTYEQYF	TGCGCCAGCAGCCCACGAACCAGGGCAGCAACCAGTACCTACGAGCAGTACTTC
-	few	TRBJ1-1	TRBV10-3	CAISVDGNTEAFF	TGTGCCATCAGTGTTGATGGGAACACTGAAGCTTTCTTT
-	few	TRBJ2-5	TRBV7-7	CASSLVGRETQYF	TGTGCCAGCAGCTTAGTAGGGCGAGAGACCCAGTACTTC
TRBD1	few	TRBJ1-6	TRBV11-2	CASSLLQGANNSPLHF	TGTGCCAGCAGCTTACTGCAGGGGGCTAATAATTCACCCCTCCACTTT
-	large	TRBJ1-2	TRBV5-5	CASSLGLLKVYGYTF	TGTGCCAGCAGCTTGGGACTCCTCAAGGTCTATGGCTACACCTTC
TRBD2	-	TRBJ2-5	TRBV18	CASSPPSGGPKRETQYF	TGTGCCAGCTCACCACCTAGCGGGGGGCCAAAGCGAGAGACCCAGTACTTC
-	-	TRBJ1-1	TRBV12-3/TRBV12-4	CASSMKGDMNTEAFF	TGTGCCAGCAGCATGAAGGGAGACATGAACACTGAAGCTTTCTTT
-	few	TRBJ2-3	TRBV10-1	CASRSNAGDTQYF	TGCGCCAGCAGGTCGAACGCCGGGGATACGCAGTATTTT
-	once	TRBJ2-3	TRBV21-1	CASSKAGLAGEADTQYF	TGTGCCAGCAGCAAAGCTGGACTAGCTGGCGAGGCAGATACGCAGTATTTT
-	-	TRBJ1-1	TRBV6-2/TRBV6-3	CASSLVSYRGGTEAFF	TGTGCCAGCAGTTTGGTCTCATACCGTGGAGGCACTGAAGCTTTCTTT
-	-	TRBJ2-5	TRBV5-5	CASSLKGTGTGETQYF	TGTGCCAGCAGCTTGAAGGGCACAGGGACCGGGGAGACCCAGTACTTC
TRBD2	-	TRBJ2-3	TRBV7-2	CASSRLAGGGADTQYF	TGTGCCAGCAGCAGACTAGCGGGGGGAGGGGCAGATACGCAGTATTTT
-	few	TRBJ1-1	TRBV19	CASSIIGGDSTEAFF	TGTGCCAGTAGTATAATTGGAGGTGATAGCACTGAAGCTTTCTTT
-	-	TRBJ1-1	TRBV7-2	CASSSGPEAFF	TGTGCCAGCAGCTCCGGGCCAGAAGCTTTCTTT
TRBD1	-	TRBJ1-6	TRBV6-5	CASSYTTGEESPLHF	TGTGCCAGCAGTTACACGACAGGGGAAGAGTCACCCCTCCACTTT
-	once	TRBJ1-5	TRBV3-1	CASSQGPGANQPQHF	TGTGCCAGCAGCCAAGGTCCAGGCGCCAATCAGCCCCAGCATTTT
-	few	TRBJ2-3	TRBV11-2	CASSPGTLDTDTQYF	TGTGCCAGCAGCCCCGGGACGCTAGATACAGATACGCAGTATTTT
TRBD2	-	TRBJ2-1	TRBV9	CASSPLAGGGEQFF	TGTGCCAGCAGCCCCTTAGCGGGAGGTGGTGAGCAGTTCTTC
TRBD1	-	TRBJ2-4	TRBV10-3	CAIGRDRGDIQYF	TGTGCCATCGGCCGGGACAGGGGCGACATTCAGTACTTC
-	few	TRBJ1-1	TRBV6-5	CASSSLWSGRPDTEAFF	TGTGCCAGCAGTTCCCTGTGGTCGGGTAGGCCGGACACTGAAGCTTTCTTT
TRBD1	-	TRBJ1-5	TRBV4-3	CASSQGDRIDQPQHF	TGCGCCAGCAGCCAGGGGGACAGAATAGATCAGCCCCAGCATTTT
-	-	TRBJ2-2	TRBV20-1	CSAPDKISSGELFF	TGCAGTGCTCCTGACAAGATTAGTTCCGGGGAGCTGTTTTTT
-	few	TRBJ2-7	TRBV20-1	CSALPPVSSYEQYF	TGCAGTGCTCTCCCACCGGTGAGCTCCTACGAGCAGTACTTC
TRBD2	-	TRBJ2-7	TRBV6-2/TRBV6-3	CASRRTSGKNEQYF	TGTGCCAGCAGACGGACTAGCGGGAAGAACGAGCAGTACTTC